A selection of T cell receptor beta chains follows, all from one sample in a study of cytomegalovirus exposure and HLA in healthy donors. The table came from immunoSEQ multiplex PCR; TCRdb's copy has only in-frame clones and leaves some out. The table records over 100,000 clones, roughly 83% of them present only once. Source material: PBMCs. The source is a man aged 40-49 years in good health and CMV-seronegative. The conserved cysteine and the conserved F or W are not part of the CDR3 here.

j_gene | v_gene | CDR3aa
TRBJ1-6 | TRBV19 | ASSSGTGSPLH
TRBJ1-5 | TRBV2 | ASRTGNQPQH
TRBJ1-5 | TRBV28 | ASSPRGVGSNQPQH
TRBJ1-4 | TRBV13 | ASSLAPGNNEKLF
TRBJ2-7 | TRBV28 | ASILGQGEYEQY
TRBJ1-3 | TRBV4-3 | ASSQDSQSSGNTIY
TRBJ1-1 | TRBV6-5 | ASSLGRGTEAF
TRBJ1-1 | TRBV7-2 | ASSWRQLNTEAF
TRBJ1-1 | TRBV5-5 | ASSWTGSGYTEAF
TRBJ1-1 | TRBV27 | ASSFQGMGTEAF
TRBJ1-1 | TRBV30 | AWAPGGTEAF
TRBJ2-3 | TRBV7-3 | ASSRKGASTDTQY
TRBJ2-1 | TRBV2 | ASRTSGRYNEQF
TRBJ2-3 | TRBV7-2 | ASSATVGADTQY
TRBJ1-5 | TRBV28 | ASSGTVYSNQPQH
TRBJ2-7 | TRBV7-2 | ASSLGGAGAYEQY
TRBJ1-1 | TRBV6-1 | ASSEWGGTEAF
TRBJ1-1 | TRBV7-6 | ASSTGGDTEAF
TRBJ1-2 | TRBV29-1 | SVALDRGLYGYT
TRBJ2-7 | TRBV7-9 | ASGQTTEQY